This entry features one T cell receptor beta chain sequence. PCR involved 60 Vbeta and 13 Jbeta primers. Clones were sequenced by immunoSEQ multiplex PCR, and TCRdb holds only the in-frame ones, with some missing. The repertoire consists of around 160,000 clones, with roughly 80% occurring once and the leading ten covering over 1.1%. The data originate from a study of cytomegalovirus exposure and HLA in healthy donors. The sequenced sample consisted of PBMCs. The TCR originated in a male donor in good health and CMV-seronegative.

Here the CDR3 DNA reads TGTGCCAGCAGCTTCGGGACAGGGACGAATGAGCAGTTCTTC. Protein product: CASSFGTGTNEQFF. The V call is TRBV7-9, the J call TRBJ2-1; 9 bases agree with TRBD1. The CDR3 spans 14 residues. With 3 bases clipped from V and 7 bases from J, the junction kept 4 bases outside the gene matches. Germline CDR1 is SEHNR and CDR2 is FQNEAQ (reference sequence).